This T cell receptor beta chain appears in the sequencing data of a study of T cells after posttransplantation cyclophosphamide. Treatment was busulfan-fludarabine conditioning, a marrow graft, and cyclophosphamide on days +3 and +4. TCRdb's table, derived via immunoSEQ multiplex PCR, lists solely in-frame clones and lacks some. The sample shows about 6,800 clones, roughly 92% of them seen only once. Trimming cost V 8 bases and J 3 bases, with 10 bases left between them. The length of the CDR3 is 12 residues. The germline gives CDR1 MNHEY, CDR2 SVGAGI. The specimen was CD8+ T cells sorted from blood, collected after allogeneic stem cell transplant with posttransplant cyclophosphamide. The sequence came from a male patient aged 60-70 years who received an allogeneic stem cell transplant from a related donor and was CMV-positive. The T cells may come from the graft donor. The chain links TRBV6-5 to TRBJ2-5; unclear D gene. DNA for the CDR3: TGTGCCAGCTTGGGCGCCGAAGAGACCCAGTACTTC. This codes for CASLGAEETQYF.